The following is a TCR beta chain sequence with its context. The data originate from a study of blood T cells in healthy people across ages. It was with a sample-barcoded 5' primer and a J-beta primer mix that a second PCR of roughly 7 to 12 cycles was run. Every individual sample yielded 2.5 million or more paired-end reads (each containing CDR3). Each CDR3 protein is one row after TCRdb ran MiXCR on the 5' RACE reads. The table includes about 680,000 distinct CDR3 sequences, 49% detected once. This CDR3 contains 16 residues. CDR1 and CDR2 from the germline V gene are LGHNA and YNFKEQ. Between the trimmed V and J ends, which lost 3 bases and 4 bases, there was a span of 16 bases.

Sequencing used blood. The chain couples TRBV4-2 to TRBJ2-1; the D gene is possibly TRBD1 (6 bases). The clonotype was recovered from a woman aged 55-70 years in good health. CDR3 in DNA: TGTGCCAGCAGCCACGGGACACCATCGAAATACAATGAGCAGTTCTTC. This encodes CASSHGTPSKYNEQFF.